This is a list of T cell receptor beta chains from one sample in a study of memory CD4+ T cells and cytomegalovirus serostatus. Sequencing used immunoSEQ multiplex PCR; TCRdb keeps in-frame clones, though not all of them. The top ten clones hold approximately 0.78% of a sample with some 48,000 clones, around 80% of them seen once. The source material was memory CD4+ T cells from blood. These TCRs come from an adult in good health and CMV-seronegative. Both conserved end residues are part of each CDR3. A D gene is named only where the DNA matches it firmly. Only some rows state a clone size, as once, few, many or a class for expanded clones.

NA 11 TRBJ2-7 NA TRBV30 TGTGCCTCAGGGAGCTCCTACGAGCAGTACTTC CASGSSYEQYF
NA 13 TRBJ2-7 NA TRBV11-2 TGTGCCAGCAGCTTACTGGATATCAGCGAGCAGTACTTC CASSLLDISEQYF
NA 12 TRBJ2-4 few TRBV27 TGTGCCAGCAGTAGTGCCAAAAACATTCAGTACTTC CASSSAKNIQYF
NA 13 TRBJ2-7 once TRBV6-6 TGTGCCACCTCAGGGGGGGCGTCCTACGAGCAGTACTTC CATSGGASYEQYF
TRBD1 16 TRBJ1-4 NA TRBV28 TGTGCCAGCAGTTTTAGGGGCGGGGACAGCGGGGAAAAACTGTTTTTT CASSFRGGDSGEKLFF
NA 10 TRBJ2-7 few TRBV13 TGTGCCAGCAGCTTCCACGAGCAGTACTTC CASSFHEQYF
NA 13 TRBJ1-2 few TRBV5-5 TGTGCCAGCAGCTTGTCGGGGGTGAATGGCTACACCTTC CASSLSGVNGYTF
NA 14 TRBJ1-5 NA TRBV6-5 TGTGCCAGCAGTTACGGACAGTTTAATCAGCCCCAGCATTTT CASSYGQFNQPQHF
TRBD2 15 TRBJ2-7 once TRBV6-1 TGTGCCAGCAGTGAAGGCGGGAGGGCTTGGTACGAGCAGTACTTC CASSEGGRAWYEQYF
NA 14 TRBJ1-2 NA TRBV14 TGTGCCAGCAGCCAAGCCGGAACTCGCTATGGCTACACCTTC CASSQAGTRYGYTF
TRBD2 15 TRBJ2-3 NA TRBV6-1 TGTGCCAGCTCGGAGCGGGAGCGGGTAACAGATACGCAGTATTTT CASSERERVTDTQYF
NA 16 TRBJ1-2 NA TRBV9 TGTGCCAGCAGCGTAGGTAATCCGGGCCCCTACGCTGGCTACACCTTC CASSVGNPGPYAGYTF
NA 14 TRBJ1-3 NA TRBV5-1 TGCGCCAGCAGCTCCGGTGCCTCTGGAAACACCATATATTTT CASSSGASGNTIYF
TRBD1 14 TRBJ1-5 NA TRBV6-5 TGTGCCAGCAGCCGGGGACAGTTCACTGAGCCCCAGCATTTT CASSRGQFTEPQHF
NA 13 TRBJ1-3 NA TRBV30 TGTGCCTGGAATAAGGGGCCTGGAAACACCATATATTTT CAWNKGPGNTIYF
TRBD1 17 TRBJ2-2 NA TRBV5-6 TGTGCCAGCAGCTTGTATGGCTGGGACAGGGGAACCGGGGAGCTGTTTTTT CASSLYGWDRGTGELFF
TRBD1 16 TRBJ2-3 once TRBV19 TGTGCCAGTAGTAGAACCGGGACAGGGAGGACAGATACGCAGTATTTT CASSRTGTGRTDTQYF
NA 16 TRBJ1-2 NA TRBV9 TGTGCCAGCAGCGCGGGACGACTAAATCCCGTCTATGGCTACACCTTC CASSAGRLNPVYGYTF
NA 14 TRBJ2-2 few TRBV5-1 TGCGCCAGCAGCTTGGTTGTGGGGGCCGGGGAGCTGTTTTTT CASSLVVGAGELFF
NA 15 TRBJ2-2 once TRBV19 TGTGCCAGTAGTATCGACGGGGCTATCACCGGGGAGCTGTTTTTT CASSIDGAITGELFF
NA 13 TRBJ2-5 NA TRBV10-2 TGCGCCAGCGGGGAGGTAGTCCAAGAGACCCAGTACTTC CASGEVVQETQYF
NA 15 TRBJ2-5 NA TRBV30 TGTGCCTGGAGTGTAAAAACAGCGTACCAAGAGACCCAGTACTTC CAWSVKTAYQETQYF
NA 15 TRBJ2-7 NA TRBV5-1 TGCGCCAGCAGCTTGGGGGAGGACTCGGCATACGAGCAGTACTTC CASSLGEDSAYEQYF
TRBD2 15 TRBJ2-1 NA TRBV19 TGTGCCAGTAGTAATATAGCGGGGGCCTACAATGAGCAGTTCTTC CASSNIAGAYNEQFF
NA 13 TRBJ2-3 NA TRBV7-2 TGTGCCAGCAGCTTGTCTAGCGAGTATACGCAGTATTTT CASSLSSEYTQYF
TRBD2 15 TRBJ2-7 few TRBV6-5 TGTGCCAGCAGTTCAACCGGGACTACCCCACACGAGCAGTACTTC CASSSTGTTPHEQYF
TRBD1 15 TRBJ2-7 NA TRBV5-1 TGCGCCAGCAGCATTTCAGGGACAGTTACTTACGAGCAGTACTTC CASSISGTVTYEQYF
TRBD1 15 TRBJ1-1 few TRBV7-9 TGTGCCAGCAGCAGATTGGACAGGGGGAACACTGAAGCTTTCTTT CASSRLDRGNTEAFF
NA 17 TRBJ1-1 NA TRBV18 TGTGCCAGCTCACCACCTATAAGGACCGGGGTATGGACTGAAGCTTTCTTT CASSPPIRTGVWTEAFF
NA 14 TRBJ1-4 NA TRBV7-6 TGTGCCAGCAGCTTAGGAGGGGGGGATGAAAAACTGTTTTTT CASSLGGGDEKLFF
TRBD1 15 TRBJ1-5 few TRBV18 TGTGCCAGCTCGCCCGACAGGGGCTCAAATCAGCCCCAGCATTTT CASSPDRGSNQPQHF
TRBD2 17 TRBJ2-7 once TRBV6-1 TGTGCCAGCAGTGAGCAGGGAACTAGCGGTGTGTACTACGAGCAGTACTTC CASSEQGTSGVYYEQYF
TRBD1 15 TRBJ1-5 NA TRBV2 TGTGCCAGCAGTGGGGACAGCCGTAGCAATCAGCCCCAGCATTTT CASSGDSRSNQPQHF
NA 10 TRBJ2-7 NA TRBV28 TGTGCCAGCAGGCAGTACGAGCAGTACTTC CASRQYEQYF
TRBD2 15 TRBJ2-5 NA TRBV4-1 TGCGCCAGCAGCCAGGCACTAGCGACCCAAGAGACCCAGTACTTC CASSQALATQETQYF
NA 14 TRBJ2-7 few TRBV5-6 TGTGCCAGCAGCTTGTTACTTCCGACCAGCGAGCAGTACTTC CASSLLLPTSEQYF
NA 14 TRBJ2-7 many TRBV19 TGTGCCAGTAGTATAGTGGTGAAGTCCTACGAGCAGTACTTC CASSIVVKSYEQYF
NA 14 TRBJ2-3 NA TRBV10-3 TGTGCCATCAGTGAACGGGCAGACACAGATACGCAGTATTTT CAISERADTDTQYF
NA 15 TRBJ2-7 NA TRBV21-1 TGTGCCAGCAGCAAAGCAGCGGACAACTCCTACGAGCAGTACTTC CASSKAADNSYEQYF
NA 13 TRBJ1-1 few TRBV30 TGTGCCTGGTCGTCCAGGTGGAGGTCTGAAGCTTTCTTT CAWSSRWRSEAFF
TRBD1 14 TRBJ1-2 NA TRBV5-4 TGTGCCAGCAGCTTCCAGGGGGATTACTATGGCTACACCTTC CASSFQGDYYGYTF
TRBD1 17 TRBJ1-3 NA TRBV2 TGTGCCAGCAGCCCCCTTCGACAGGGGGCGTATGGAAACACCATATATTTT CASSPLRQGAYGNTIYF
NA 11 TRBJ1-2 NA TRBV18 TGTGCCAGCTCACCTGGTTATGGCTACACCTTC CASSPGYGYTF
NA 15 TRBJ2-1 NA TRBV7-6 TGTGCCAGCAGCTTAAGTGGAGCCCTCTACAATGAGCAGTTCTTC CASSLSGALYNEQFF
TRBD2 15 TRBJ2-5 NA TRBV4-1 TGCGCCAGCAGCCAATTGGGACTAGCTTTAGAGACCCAGTACTTC CASSQLGLALETQYF
NA 14 TRBJ2-5 NA TRBV7-9 TGTGCCAGCAGCTTAGGCGACGGGCCAGCGACCCAGTACTTC CASSLGDGPATQYF
NA 14 TRBJ2-3 NA TRBV28 TGTGCCAGCAGTTTTACGGGTAGCACAGATACGCAGTATTTT CASSFTGSTDTQYF
NA 14 TRBJ1-2 NA TRBV28 TGTGCCAGCAGCCCGGGAGGGGCAAACTATGGCTACACCTTC CASSPGGANYGYTF
NA 14 TRBJ1-2 NA TRBV4-1 TGCGCCAGCAGCCAAGATTTCAGGGATATGGGCTACACCTTC CASSQDFRDMGYTF